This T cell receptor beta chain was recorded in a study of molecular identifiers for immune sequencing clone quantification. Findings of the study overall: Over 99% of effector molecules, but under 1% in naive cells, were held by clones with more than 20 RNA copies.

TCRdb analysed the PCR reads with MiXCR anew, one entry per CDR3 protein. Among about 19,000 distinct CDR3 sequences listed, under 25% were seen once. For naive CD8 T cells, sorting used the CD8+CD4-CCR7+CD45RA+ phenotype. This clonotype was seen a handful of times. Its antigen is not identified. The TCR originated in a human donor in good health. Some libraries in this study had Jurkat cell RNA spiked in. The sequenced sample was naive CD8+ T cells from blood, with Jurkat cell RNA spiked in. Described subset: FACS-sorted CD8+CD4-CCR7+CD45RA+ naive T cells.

The CDR3: CSVDLGVRTDTQYF. The CDR3 DNA sequence: TGCAGCGTTGATCTAGGGGTCCGAACAGATACGCAGTATTTT. The V gene is TRBV29-1, the J gene TRBJ2-3; D may be TRBD1 (5 bases). Germline CDR1 reads SQVTM; CDR2 reads ANQGSEA. The CDR3 runs to 14 residues. Trimming took off 3 bases at V and 3 bases at J, with 13 bases between the two ends.